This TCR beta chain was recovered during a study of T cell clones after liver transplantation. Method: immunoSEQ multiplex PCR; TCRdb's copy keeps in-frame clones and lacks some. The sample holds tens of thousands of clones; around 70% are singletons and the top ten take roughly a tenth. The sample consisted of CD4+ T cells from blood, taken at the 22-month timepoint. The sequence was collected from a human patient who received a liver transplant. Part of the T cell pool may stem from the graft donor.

In DNA form, the CDR3 reads TGTGCCAGCCGTCCGGGACAGGGAGTCTACGAGCAGTACTTC. Its protein is CASRPGQGVYEQYF. The chain has TRBV27 and TRBJ2-7; 9 bases are a match to TRBD1. The trim removed 8 bases at V and 3 bases at J, leaving 8 bases unmatched. CDR1 and CDR2 from the germline V gene are MNHEY and SMNVEV (reference sequence). The CDR3 loop spans 14 amino acids.